This T cell receptor beta chain was captured in a study of metastatic and nonmetastatic thyroid tumors. For the study at large: The comparison covered peripheral blood and tumor or nodule tissue in malignant and benign thyroid patients. Findings of the study overall: In blood and tumor, TCR beta diversity was reportedly significantly higher in malignant thyroid tumors than in benign nodules.

Original methodology: The study built a papillary thyroid cancer distant-metastasis classifier from CDR3 differences across clinicopathological groups. TCRdb called clones again from the PCR reads with MiXCR. The V and J calls come from TCRdb's annotation, not from the publication. The sample includes about 40,000 clones, around 16% of them seen just once. This CDR3 has 13 amino acids. Deletions cut 4 bases from V and 9 bases from J, with 12 bases between. Per germline, CDR1 KGHDR and CDR2 SFDVKD. Note on this clone: The antigen is not known.

Treatment of any kind had been given to no patient before thyroid surgery. The clonotype originates from a female donor with papillary thyroid cancer or a benign thyroid nodule (not recorded which). Some clones in this sample may be carry-over from other donors' samples. V usage is TRBV24-1 and J usage is TRBJ2-1; D unresolved. Sequencing was carried out using tumor tissue. CDR3 DNA: TGTGCCACCAGTGACTTGGGGATGGGTGAGCAGTTCTTC. This gives the protein CATSDLGMGEQFF.